The present TCR beta chain was sequenced within a study of T cell clonotyping in hematopoietic cell transplantation. Study-wide results and limits: Pathologically expanded recipient clonotypes increased progressively from day 30 to day 180 as diversity fell. Graft donor and pretransplant recipient Inverse Simpson Index values predicted broader posttransplant TCR diversity. No sorting was done, leaving CD4 and CD8 contributions mixed. At the given depth, recipient repertoires were over 97% de novo clonotypes.

Only in-frame clones appear in the TCRdb table, and some are missing; sequencing was by immunoSEQ multiplex PCR. The data show 15,000 to 20,000 clones, roughly 77% seen once. Time point noted: recipient sample about 28 days before transplant, after cytoreduction. The CDR3 loop spans 16 amino acids. V lost 3 bases to trimming and J lost 0 bases; unmatched junction nucleotides: 5. CDR1 KGHSH and CDR2 LQKENI come from the germline V gene. To note about this clone: Antigen unknown.

The chain combines TRBV18 with TRBJ2-5; 9 nucleotides agree with TRBD1. The source of this sequence is a man aged 60 to 69 with acute myeloid leukemia. Some clones in this sample may be carry-over from other donors' samples. Sequenced material: peripheral blood mononuclear cells, taken before stem cell transplant. The CDR3: CASSPRTGEYQETQYF. The CDR3 DNA sequence: TGTGCCAGCTCACCCAGGACAGGGGAGTACCAAGAGACCCAGTACTTC. Together with reference TRBV18 and TRBJ2-5, the CDR3 gives the full variable domain: NAGVMQNPRHLVRRRGQEARLRCSPMKGHSHVYWYRQLPEEGLKFMVYLQKENIIDESGMPKERFSAEFPKEGPSILRIQQVVRGDSAAYFCASSPRTGEYQETQYFGPGTRLLVL.